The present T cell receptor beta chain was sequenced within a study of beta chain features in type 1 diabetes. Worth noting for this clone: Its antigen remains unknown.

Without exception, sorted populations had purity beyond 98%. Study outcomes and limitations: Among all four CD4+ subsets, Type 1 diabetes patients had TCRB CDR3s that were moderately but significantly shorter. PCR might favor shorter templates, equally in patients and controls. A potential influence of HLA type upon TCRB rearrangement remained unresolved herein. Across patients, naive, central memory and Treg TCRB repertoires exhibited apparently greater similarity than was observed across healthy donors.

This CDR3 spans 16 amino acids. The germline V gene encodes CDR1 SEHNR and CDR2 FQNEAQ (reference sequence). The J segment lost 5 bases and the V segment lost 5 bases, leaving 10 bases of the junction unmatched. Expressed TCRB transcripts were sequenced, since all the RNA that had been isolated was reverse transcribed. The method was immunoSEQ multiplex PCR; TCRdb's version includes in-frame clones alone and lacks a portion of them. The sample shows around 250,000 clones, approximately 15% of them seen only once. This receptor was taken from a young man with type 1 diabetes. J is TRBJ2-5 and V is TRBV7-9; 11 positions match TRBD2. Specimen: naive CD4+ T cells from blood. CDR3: CASSRFSGGAGETQYF. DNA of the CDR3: TGTGCCAGCAGCCGATTTAGCGGGGGGGCCGGGGAGACCCAGTACTTC.